This T cell receptor (beta chain) was recovered during a study of blood T cell repertoires in COVID-19. For the study at large: Samples came from the United States, Italy and Spain, spanning acute and convalescent COVID-19.

Per the study methods: Amplification of reference gene primers provided the estimated nucleated cell counts. Assay used: immunoSEQ multiplex PCR; TCRdb lists only in-frame clones, some missing. V and J calls and clone size are those listed in that table; D and trimming were worked out from the DNA. This repertoire shows about 99,000 clones, roughly four fifths found once; its top ten account for around 4.8%. The specimen sequenced was peripheral blood. The sequence was obtained from a man aged 55 to 70 with acute or convalescent COVID-19.

CDR3 bases: TGTGCCAGTAGTATAGAGCCTCGACAGGCGTATGACGAGCAGTACTTC. Translated: CASSIEPRQAYDEQYF. This sequence joins TRBV19 and TRBJ2-7; tentatively, D is TRBD1 (6 bases). The CDR3 extends over 16 amino acids. In germline, CDR1 is LNHDA, CDR2 SQIVND (reference sequence). With 0 bases removed from V and 5 bases from J, the gap between germline ends came to 17 bases.